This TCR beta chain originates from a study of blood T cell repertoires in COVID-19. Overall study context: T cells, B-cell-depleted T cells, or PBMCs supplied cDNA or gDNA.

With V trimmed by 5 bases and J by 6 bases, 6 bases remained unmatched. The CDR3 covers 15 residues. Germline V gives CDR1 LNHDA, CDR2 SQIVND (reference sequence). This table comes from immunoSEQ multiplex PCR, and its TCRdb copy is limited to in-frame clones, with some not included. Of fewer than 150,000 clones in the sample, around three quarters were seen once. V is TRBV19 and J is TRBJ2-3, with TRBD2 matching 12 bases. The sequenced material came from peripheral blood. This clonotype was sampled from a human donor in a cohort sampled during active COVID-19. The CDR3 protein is CASSPPSGGADTQYF. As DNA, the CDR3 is TGTGCCAGTAGTCCACCTAGCGGGGGGGCGGATACGCAGTATTTT.